This T cell receptor beta chain is drawn from a study of T-cell memory formation after mild COVID-19. General observations from the study: Unconfirmed was the SARS-CoV-2 specificity of second-wave clones that peaked on day 37.

A single record per CDR3 protein comes from TCRdb applying MiXCR to the 5' RACE reads. The table records some 300,000 distinct CDR3 sequences, approximately 19% of them present only once. A word on this clonotype: The antigen remains undetermined.

V lost 8 bases and J 0 bases, leaving 13 bases between the germline ends. The CDR3 is 14 residues long. The rearrangement uses TRBV12-3 or TRBV12-4 and TRBJ1-1; D ambiguous. The sample taken for sequencing was PBMCs or a T cell subset sorted from them (not recorded which). This TCR was sampled from a man in his late teens or twenties who had mild COVID-19 (a few samples of this study predate the infection). Cell type and time point are not known. The CDR3 DNA is TGTGCCAGCGACCTCCGGACGGTGAACACTGAAGCTTTCTTT. Its protein is CASDLRTVNTEAFF.